One sample yielded the 9 T cell receptor beta chains listed below, sequenced in a study of CD8 T cells in ankylosing spondylitis. TCRdb fed the 5' RACE reads into MiXCR, producing one record per CDR3 protein. The sample holds hundreds of thousands of distinct CDR3 sequences, roughly 25% seen once. Input material: blood, either unsorted or a sorted T cell fraction (not recorded which). These receptors were collected from a male donor with ankylosing spondylitis or in good health (not recorded which).

The rearrangement joins TRBV12-3 or TRBV12-4 to TRBJ2-1; D uncertain. The CDR3 is 11 amino acids. The germline V and J ends were trimmed by 2 bases and 10 bases, with 6 bases remaining between them. The CDR3 here is CASSLFVEQFF. The CDR3 coding sequence is TGTGCCAGCAGTTTATTCGTCGAGCAGTTCTTC.

The J gene is TRBJ2-5, the V gene TRBV29-1; unclear D gene. V was trimmed by 5 bases and J by 1 base, leaving 17 bases between them. The CDR3 sequence is 15 residues long. Germline V gene sequence: CDR1 SQVTM, CDR2 ANQGSEA. The CDR3 is CSVSPVGHPQETQYF. DNA of the CDR3: TGCAGCGTTTCACCGGTGGGCCACCCCCAAGAGACCCAGTACTTC.

The chain couples TRBV20-1 to TRBJ2-3, with D unclear. V lost 1 base and J 4 bases, leaving 21 bases between the germline ends. CDR1 and CDR2 (germline): DFQATT, SNEGSKA (reference sequence). The CDR3 length is 17 residues. CDR3 in amino acids: CSARGFGSGTSSDTQYF. Written as DNA, the CDR3 is TGCAGTGCTAGAGGGTTTGGTTCAGGCACCTCCTCAGATACGCAGTATTTT.

The sample holds many counts of this clonotype. This chain connects TRBV15 to TRBJ2-5; D tentatively fits TRBD1 or TRBD2 (6 bases each). This CDR3 region has 14 residues. The germline V and J ends were trimmed by 4 bases and 3 bases, with 12 bases remaining between them. The germline V gene has CDR1 LNHNV and CDR2 YYDKDF (reference sequence). CDR3 region: CATSMPGAEETQYF. The DNA for the CDR3 is TGTGCCACCAGCATGCCGGGGGCCGAAGAGACCCAGTACTTC.

The CDR3 DNA reads TGTGCCAGCAGCCCCGGACTAGCGGGCCCCGGCGGGGAGACCCAGTACTTC. This gives the protein CASSPGLAGPGGETQYF. V gene TRBV4-2 combines with J gene TRBJ2-5, with TRBD2 matching 11 bases. The germline V gene encodes CDR1 LGHNA and CDR2 YNFKEQ. The CDR3 is 17 amino acids. The trim removed 4 bases at V and 5 bases at J, leaving 12 bases unmatched.

This clonotype has ten or more counts. This rearrangement joins TRBV20-1 to TRBJ2-3; 12 positions agree with TRBD2. The CDR3 extends over 15 amino acids. The V segment lost 4 bases and the J segment 2 bases; nucleotides outside the gene matches: 4. Per the germline V gene, CDR1 is DFQATT and CDR2 is SNEGSKA (reference sequence). The CDR3 DNA follows: TGCAGTGCTATCTGGACTAGCGGGAACACAGATACGCAGTATTTT. Translated: CSAIWTSGNTDTQYF.

This clonotype appeared a few times. This chain links TRBV20-1 with TRBJ1-1, with D tentatively TRBD1 (5 bases). Trimming removed 6 bases from V and 0 bases from J, with 11 bases in between. CDR1 and CDR2 from the germline V gene are DFQATT and SNEGSKA (reference sequence). The CDR3 length is 13 residues. CDR3 nucleotide sequence: TGCAGTGCCGTGGACACAATGAACACTGAAGCTTTCTTT. As protein: CSAVDTMNTEAFF.

The CDR3 region has the DNA TGTGCCAGCAGCCCCAGGGTGGTCCACGAGCAGTACTTC. This translates into CASSPRVVHEQYF. The chain uses TRBV4-2 and TRBJ2-7; possibly TRBD1 for D (5 bases). V lost 4 bases, J lost 5 bases, and 12 bases lay in between. CDR1 is LGHNA and CDR2 is YNFKEQ in the germline V gene. This CDR3 has 13 residues.

This clonotype was counted many times. The chain uses TRBV6-6 and TRBJ1-4; tentative D call: TRBD1 (5 bases). Germline V gene lookup returns CDR1 MNHNY and CDR2 SVGAGI (reference sequence). The V end lost 0 bases, the J end lost 7 bases, and 6 bases lay between the germline ends. The CDR3 runs to 13 residues. CDR3 nucleotides: TGTGCCAGCAGTTACTCAGGGGCTGAAAAACTGTTTTTT. This translates into CASSYSGAEKLFF.